This T cell receptor beta chain was obtained from a study of blood T cell repertoires in COVID-19. Study information: Acute and convalescent COVID-19 specimens originated in the United States, Italy and Spain.

Some clones are missing from TCRdb's copy, which holds only in-frame ones; the method was immunoSEQ multiplex PCR. Seen here are 250,000 to 300,000 clones, more than 75% observed once, and the top ten hold roughly 2%. Which cohort a participant joined came from the clinical history participants gave. The sample comprised PBMCs or T cells enriched from blood (not recorded which). This clonotype originated in a woman aged 55-69 years in a cohort exposed to, infected with or recovered from COVID-19 (not recorded which).

The CDR3 region is CSVDRANYGYTF. The CDR3 region has the DNA TGCAGCGTGGACAGGGCTAACTATGGCTACACCTTC. The genes are TRBV29-1 and TRBJ1-2; TRBD1 matches at 8 bases. Germline CDR1 and CDR2: SQVTM and ANQGSEA. The CDR3 spans 12 residues. With V trimmed by 6 bases and J by 0 bases, 0 bases remained unmatched.